This is a list of T cell receptor beta chains from one sample in a study of graft-versus-host responses after intestinal transplantation. Sequenced by immunoSEQ multiplex PCR; TCRdb stores in-frame clones only, minus some. The table includes around 29,000 clones, 85% to 95% detected once. The sequencing here drew on PBMCs, taken roughly 62 days after intestinal transplant. These receptors all stem from a human patient who received an intestinal transplant, so some T cells may come from the graft donor. Both conserved end residues are part of each CDR3. Fields, in order: J gene, clone size, V gene, D gene, CDR3 protein, CDR3 DNA. D genes are given only for firm matches. Clone size is shown for a subset of rows, as once, few, many or a class of expanded clone.

TRBJ2-3	once	TRBV13	.	CASSAYLKTESSTDTQYF	TGTGCCAGCAGCGCATACCTAAAGACAGAGTCTAGCACAGATACGCAGTATTTT
TRBJ2-5	.	TRBV2	TRBD2	CASRPTSGGETQYF	TGTGCCAGCAGACCGACTAGCGGGGGAGAGACCCAGTACTTC
TRBJ1-1	.	TRBV19	.	CASSAFGHLNTEAFF	TGTGCCAGTAGTGCCTTTGGACACCTGAACACTGAAGCTTTCTTT
TRBJ1-1	few	TRBV19	.	CASSKEENTEAFF	TGTGCCAGTAGTAAGGAGGAGAACACTGAAGCTTTCTTT
TRBJ1-1	.	TRBV9	TRBD1	CASSFGQGQAFF	TGTGCCAGCAGCTTCGGACAGGGACAAGCTTTCTTT
TRBJ2-1	.	TRBV5-1	.	CASEEGNEQFF	TGCGCCAGCGAAGAGGGGAATGAGCAGTTCTTC
TRBJ2-1	.	TRBV19	.	CASSYSVNEQFF	TGTGCCAGTAGTTATAGCGTAAATGAGCAGTTCTTC
TRBJ1-1	.	TRBV14	.	CASSQDSGGTEAFF	TGTGCCAGCAGCCAAGATAGTGGGGGCACTGAAGCTTTCTTT
TRBJ1-6	.	TRBV19	TRBD1	CASSFSGTGESPLHF	TGTGCCAGTAGTTTCTCCGGGACAGGGGAATCACCCCTCCACTTT
TRBJ1-6	.	TRBV5-5	.	CASSLVLDSPLHF	TGTGCCAGCAGCTTGGTTCTGGATTCACCCCTCCACTTT
TRBJ2-7	.	TRBV7-2	.	CASSFNPSYMEEQYF	TGTGCCAGCAGCTTCAACCCTTCCTATATGGAGGAGCAGTACTTC
TRBJ2-3	.	TRBV6-1	TRBD1	CASSEGQGVTDTQYF	TGTGCCAGCAGTGAGGGACAGGGAGTAACAGATACGCAGTATTTT
TRBJ1-1	.	TRBV19	.	CASSIVGANTEAFF	TGTGCCAGTAGTATTGTCGGGGCCAACACTGAAGCTTTCTTT
TRBJ1-1	.	TRBV23-1	.	CASRKKQGNTEAFF	TGCGCCAGCAGAAAAAAACAGGGAAACACTGAAGCTTTCTTT
TRBJ1-2	.	TRBV7-9	.	CASSTGQTNYGYTF	TGTGCCAGCAGCACGGGACAAACTAACTATGGCTACACCTTC
TRBJ2-5	.	TRBV19	.	CASSRAGALETQYF	TGTGCCAGTAGTAGAGCCGGGGCCCTAGAGACCCAGTACTTC
TRBJ2-3	.	TRBV9	TRBD2	CASPNPGTSKADTQYF	TGTGCCAGCCCTAACCCGGGGACTAGTAAAGCAGATACGCAGTATTTT
TRBJ2-1	.	TRBV4-1	.	CASSQGVDYEQFF	TGCGCCAGCAGCCAAGGGGTGGATTATGAGCAGTTCTTC
TRBJ1-1	.	TRBV13	.	CASSLGLGGLSTEAFF	TGTGCCAGCAGCTTAGGCCTTGGGGGGTTAAGCACTGAAGCTTTCTTT
TRBJ1-2	once	TRBV28	.	CASSIQQGVDGYTF	TGTGCCAGCAGCATACAGCAGGGTGTAGACGGCTACACCTTC
TRBJ1-4	.	TRBV6-1	TRBD1	CASSEGPAHSGGNEKLFF	TGTGCCAGCAGTGAAGGGCCGGCACATTCAGGGGGTAATGAAAAACTGTTTTTT
TRBJ2-1	.	TRBV7-6	TRBD2	CASSLGLAGGWSSYNEQFF	TGTGCCAGCAGCTTAGGGCTAGCGGGGGGGTGGAGCTCCTACAATGAGCAGTTCTTC
TRBJ2-1	.	TRBV19	.	CASSIDPYNEQFF	TGTGCCAGTAGTATAGACCCCTACAATGAGCAGTTCTTC
TRBJ1-6	.	TRBV9	.	CASSVAKGPNSPLHF	TGTGCCAGCAGCGTAGCTAAGGGACCGAATTCACCCCTCCACTTT
TRBJ1-4	.	TRBV28	TRBD1	CASSLTGWDEKLFF	TGTGCCAGCAGTTTGACAGGGTGGGACGAAAAACTGTTTTTT
TRBJ2-7	.	TRBV11-2	.	CASSLDFWQAYEQYF	TGTGCCAGCAGCTTAGATTTCTGGCAGGCCTACGAGCAGTACTTC
TRBJ2-1	.	TRBV27	TRBD2	CASRDRLAGFNEQFF	TGTGCCAGCAGGGACCGACTAGCGGGTTTCAATGAGCAGTTCTTC
TRBJ1-2	.	TRBV9	.	CASTAGTYYGYTF	TGTGCCAGCACGGCAGGGACCTACTATGGCTACACCTTC
TRBJ1-1	.	TRBV6-6	.	CASSYFQRRGGTEAFF	TGTGCCAGCAGTTACTTCCAACGACGAGGCGGCACTGAAGCTTTCTTT
TRBJ2-7	once	TRBV28	.	CASSVSYEQYF	TGTGCCAGCAGTGTTTCCTACGAGCAGTACTTC
TRBJ1-1	few	TRBV10-3	.	CAISQGIRTEAFF	TGTGCCATCAGCCAGGGGATTCGGACTGAAGCTTTCTTT